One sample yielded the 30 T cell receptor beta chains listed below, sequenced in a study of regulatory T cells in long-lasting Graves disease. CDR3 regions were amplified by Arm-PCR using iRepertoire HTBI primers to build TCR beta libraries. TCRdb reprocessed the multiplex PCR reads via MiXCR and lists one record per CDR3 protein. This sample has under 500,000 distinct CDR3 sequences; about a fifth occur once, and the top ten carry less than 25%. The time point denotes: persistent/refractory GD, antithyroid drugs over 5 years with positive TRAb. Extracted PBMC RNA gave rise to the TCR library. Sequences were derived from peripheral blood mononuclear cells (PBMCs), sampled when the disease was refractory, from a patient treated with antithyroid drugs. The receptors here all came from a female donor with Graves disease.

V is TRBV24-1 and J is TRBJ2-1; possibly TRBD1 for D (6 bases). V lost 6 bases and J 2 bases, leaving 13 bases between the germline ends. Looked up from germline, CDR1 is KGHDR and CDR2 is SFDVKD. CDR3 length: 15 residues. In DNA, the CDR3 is TGTGCCACCAGTCCGGGACAAGGAACCTACAATGAGCAGTTCTTC. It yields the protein CATSPGQGTYNEQFF.

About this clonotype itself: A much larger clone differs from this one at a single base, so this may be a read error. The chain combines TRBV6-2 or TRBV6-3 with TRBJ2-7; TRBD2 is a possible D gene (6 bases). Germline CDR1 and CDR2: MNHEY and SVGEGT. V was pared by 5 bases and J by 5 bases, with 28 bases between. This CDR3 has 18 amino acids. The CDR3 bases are TGTGCCAGCAGTGAATTCGCGGAGGGCTCAGTTGTTGGCCACGAGCAGTACTTC. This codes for CASSEFAEGSVVGHEQYF.

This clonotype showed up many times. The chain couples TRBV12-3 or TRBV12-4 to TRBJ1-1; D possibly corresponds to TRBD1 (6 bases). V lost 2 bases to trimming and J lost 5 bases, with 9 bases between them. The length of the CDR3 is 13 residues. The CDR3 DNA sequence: TGTGCCAGCAGTTTAACAGGGCGAACTGAAGCTTTCTTT. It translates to CASSLTGRTEAFF.

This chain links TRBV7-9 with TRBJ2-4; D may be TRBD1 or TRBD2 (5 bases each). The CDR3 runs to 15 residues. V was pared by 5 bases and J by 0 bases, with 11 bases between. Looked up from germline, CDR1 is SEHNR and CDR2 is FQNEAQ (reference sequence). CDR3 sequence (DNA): TGTGCCAGCAGCCAAGAGGGGAGAGCCAAAAACATTCAGTACTTC. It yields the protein CASSQEGRAKNIQYF. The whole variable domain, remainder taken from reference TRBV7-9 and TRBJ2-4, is DTGVSQNPRHKITKRGQNVTFRCDPISEHNRLYWYRQTLGQGPEFLTYFQNEAQLEKSRLLSDRFSAERPKGSFSTLEIQRTEQGDSAMYLCASSQEGRAKNIQYFGAGTRLSVL.

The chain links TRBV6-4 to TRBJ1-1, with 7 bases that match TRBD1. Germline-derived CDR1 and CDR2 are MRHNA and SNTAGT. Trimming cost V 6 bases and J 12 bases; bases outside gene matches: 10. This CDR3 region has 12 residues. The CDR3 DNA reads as TGTGCCAGCAGATACCTACAGGGGACCACTTTCTTT. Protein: CASRYLQGTTFF.

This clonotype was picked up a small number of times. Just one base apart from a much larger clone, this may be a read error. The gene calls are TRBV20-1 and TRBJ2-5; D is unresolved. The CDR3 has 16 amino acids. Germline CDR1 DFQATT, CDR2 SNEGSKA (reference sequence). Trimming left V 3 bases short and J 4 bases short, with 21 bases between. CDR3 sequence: CSASFVRAARRETQYF. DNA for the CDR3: TGCAGTGCTAGTTTCGTTCGGGCCGCTAGAAGAGAGACCCAGTACTTC.

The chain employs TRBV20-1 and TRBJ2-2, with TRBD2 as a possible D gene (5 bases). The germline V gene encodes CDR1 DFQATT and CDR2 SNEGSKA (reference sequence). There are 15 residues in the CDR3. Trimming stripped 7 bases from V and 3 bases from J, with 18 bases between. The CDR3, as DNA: TGCAGTGTGAAATTACAAAACGGGGACACCGGGGAGCTGTTTTTT. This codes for CSVKLQNGDTGELFF.

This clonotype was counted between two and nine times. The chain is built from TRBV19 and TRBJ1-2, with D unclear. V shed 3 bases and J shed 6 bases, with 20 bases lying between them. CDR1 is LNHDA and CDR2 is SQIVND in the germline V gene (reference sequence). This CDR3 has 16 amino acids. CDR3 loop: CASSIETASRIHGYTF. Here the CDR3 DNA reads TGTGCCAGTAGTATCGAAACAGCCTCAAGGATCCATGGCTACACCTTC.

CDR3 nucleotide sequence: TGTGCCAGCAGCCAGCTCCGGGACAAGAACACCGGGGAGCTGTTTTTT. As protein: CASSQLRDKNTGELFF. The rearrangement uses TRBV7-9 and TRBJ2-2, with D possibly TRBD1 on 6 matching bases. V dropped 5 bases and J dropped 1 base, with 14 bases sitting between them. Germline V gives CDR1 SEHNR, CDR2 FQNEAQ (reference sequence). CDR3 length: 16 amino acids.

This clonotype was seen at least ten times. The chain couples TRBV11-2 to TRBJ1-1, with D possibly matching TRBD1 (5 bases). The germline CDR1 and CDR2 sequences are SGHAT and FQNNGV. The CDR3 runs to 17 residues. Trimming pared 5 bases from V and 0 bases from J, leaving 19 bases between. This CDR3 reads CASSPKGPGPMNTEAFF. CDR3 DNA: TGTGCCAGCAGCCCCAAGGGGCCAGGCCCCATGAACACTGAAGCTTTCTTT.

CDR3 sequence (DNA): TGCGCCAGCAGTGCCCTCGGGACAGGGACCCACGAGCAGTACTTC. Its translation is CASSALGTGTHEQYF. The chain carries TRBV10-2 and TRBJ2-7; TRBD1 aligns across 9 bases. This CDR3 spans 15 amino acids. Trimming removed 4 bases from V and 5 bases from J; junction bases left unmatched: 9. The germline V gene encodes CDR1 WSHSY and CDR2 SAAADI.

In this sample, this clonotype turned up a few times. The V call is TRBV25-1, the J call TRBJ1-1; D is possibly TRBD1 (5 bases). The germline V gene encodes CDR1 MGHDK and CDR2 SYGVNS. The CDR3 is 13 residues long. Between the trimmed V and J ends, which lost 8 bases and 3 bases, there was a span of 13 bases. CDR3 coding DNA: TGTGCCAGCGTTGGACAAATGGACACTGAAGCTTTCTTT. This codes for CASVGQMDTEAFF.

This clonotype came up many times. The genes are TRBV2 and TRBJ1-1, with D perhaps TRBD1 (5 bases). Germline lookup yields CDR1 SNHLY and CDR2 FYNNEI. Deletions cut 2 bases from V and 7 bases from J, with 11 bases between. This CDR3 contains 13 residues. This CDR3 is CASSELRVSEAFF. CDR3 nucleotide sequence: TGTGCCAGCAGTGAACTCAGGGTCAGTGAAGCTTTCTTT.

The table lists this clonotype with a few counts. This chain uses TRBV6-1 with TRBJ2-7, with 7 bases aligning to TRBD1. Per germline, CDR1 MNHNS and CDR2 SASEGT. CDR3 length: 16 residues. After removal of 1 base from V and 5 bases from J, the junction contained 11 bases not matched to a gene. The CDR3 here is CASSEEGQAKFDEQYF. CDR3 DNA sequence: TGTGCCAGCAGTGAAGAAGGACAGGCGAAGTTCGACGAGCAGTACTTC.

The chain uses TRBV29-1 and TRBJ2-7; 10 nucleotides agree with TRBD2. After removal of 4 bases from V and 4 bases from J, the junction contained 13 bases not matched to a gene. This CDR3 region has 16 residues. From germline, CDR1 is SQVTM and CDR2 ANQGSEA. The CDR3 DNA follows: TGCAGCGTTGTAGTGACAGCTAGCGGGAGCCGGTACGAGCAGTACTTC. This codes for CSVVVTASGSRYEQYF.

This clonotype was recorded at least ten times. The CDR3 DNA reads as TGTGCCAGCAGTTCTACGAGTGGACCCTACGAGCAGTACTTC. Its translation is CASSSTSGPYEQYF. V is TRBV11-2 and J is TRBJ2-7; the D is unclear. Trimming removed 6 bases at V and 2 bases at J, with 14 bases between. The CDR3 covers 14 residues. Germline CDR1 and CDR2: SGHAT and FQNNGV.

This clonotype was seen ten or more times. The CDR3 is CASSLGTAGESPLHF. The CDR3 DNA follows: TGTGCCAGCAGTTTAGGCACCGCCGGGGAGTCACCCCTCCACTTT. J is TRBJ1-6 and V is TRBV12-3 or TRBV12-4; no firm D call. This CDR3 spans 15 amino acids. V was cut by 1 base and J by 10 bases, with 14 bases left in between.

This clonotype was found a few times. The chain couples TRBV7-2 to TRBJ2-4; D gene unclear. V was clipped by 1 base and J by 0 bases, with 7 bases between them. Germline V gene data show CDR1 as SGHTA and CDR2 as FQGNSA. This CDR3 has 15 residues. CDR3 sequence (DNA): TGTGCCAGCAGCTTAGTAGCAGTAGCCAAAAACATTCAGTACTTC. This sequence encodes CASSLVAVAKNIQYF.

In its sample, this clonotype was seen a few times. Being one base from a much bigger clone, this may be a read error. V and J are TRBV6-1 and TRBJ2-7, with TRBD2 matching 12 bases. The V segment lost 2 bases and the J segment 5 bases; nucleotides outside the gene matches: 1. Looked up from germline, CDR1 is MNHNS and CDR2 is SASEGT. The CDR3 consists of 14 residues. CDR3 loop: CASSELAGGDEQYF. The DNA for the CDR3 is TGTGCCAGCAGTGAACTAGCGGGAGGGGACGAGCAGTACTTC.

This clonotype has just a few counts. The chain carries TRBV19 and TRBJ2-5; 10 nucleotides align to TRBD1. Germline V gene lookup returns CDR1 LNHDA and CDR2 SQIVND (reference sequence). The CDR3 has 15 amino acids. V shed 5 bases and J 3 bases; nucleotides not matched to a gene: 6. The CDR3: CASSADGTGEETQYF. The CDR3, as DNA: TGTGCCAGTAGTGCCGACGGGACAGGGGAAGAGACCCAGTACTTC. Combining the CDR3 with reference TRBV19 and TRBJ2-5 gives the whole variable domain DGGITQSPKYLFRKEGQNVTLSCEQNLNHDAMYWYRQDPGQGLRLIYYSQIVNDFQKGDIAEGYSVSREKKESFPLTVTSAQKNPTAFYLCASSADGTGEETQYFGPGTRLLVL.

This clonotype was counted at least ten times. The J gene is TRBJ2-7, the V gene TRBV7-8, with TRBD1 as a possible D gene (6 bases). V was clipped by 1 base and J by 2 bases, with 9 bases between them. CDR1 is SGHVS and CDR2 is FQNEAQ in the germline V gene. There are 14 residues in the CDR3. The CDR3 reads CASSLGPGAYEQYF. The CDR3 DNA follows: TGTGCCAGCAGCTTAGGTCCAGGGGCCTACGAGCAGTACTTC.

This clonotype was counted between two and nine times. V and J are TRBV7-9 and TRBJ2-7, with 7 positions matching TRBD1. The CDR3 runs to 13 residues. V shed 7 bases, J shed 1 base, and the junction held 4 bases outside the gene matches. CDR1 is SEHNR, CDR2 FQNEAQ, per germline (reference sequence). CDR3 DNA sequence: TGTGCCAGCACTGACAGGGATTCCTACGAGCAGTACTTC. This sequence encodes CASTDRDSYEQYF.

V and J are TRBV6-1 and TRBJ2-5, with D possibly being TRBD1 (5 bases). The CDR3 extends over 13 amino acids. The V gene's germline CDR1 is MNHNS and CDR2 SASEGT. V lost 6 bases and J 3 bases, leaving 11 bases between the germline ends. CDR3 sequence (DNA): TGTGCCAGCAGCCCGACAGATGAAGAGACCCAGTACTTC. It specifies CASSPTDEETQYF.

The CDR3 region is CASSRGLEFYNEQFF. CDR3 nucleotides: TGTGCCAGCAGCCGCGGACTAGAGTTTTACAATGAGCAGTTCTTC. This chain connects TRBV13 to TRBJ2-1; TRBD2 agrees at 7 bases. The CDR3 length is 15 residues. V was clipped by 5 bases and J by 4 bases; unmatched bases: 8. Per the germline V gene, CDR1 is PRHDT and CDR2 is FYEKMQ (reference sequence).

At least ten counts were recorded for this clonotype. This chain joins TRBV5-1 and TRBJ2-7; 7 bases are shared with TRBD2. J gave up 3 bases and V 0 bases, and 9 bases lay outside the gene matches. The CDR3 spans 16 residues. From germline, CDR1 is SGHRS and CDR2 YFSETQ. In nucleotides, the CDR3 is TGCGCCAGCAGCTTGGACCCTGGTCTAGCGGTCTACGAGCAGTACTTC. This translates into CASSLDPGLAVYEQYF. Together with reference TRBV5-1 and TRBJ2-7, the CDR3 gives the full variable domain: KAGVTQTPRYLIKTRGQQVTLSCSPISGHRSVSWYQQTPGQGLQFLFEYFSETQRNKGNFPGRFSGRQFSNSRSEMNVSTLELGDSALYLCASSLDPGLAVYEQYFGPGTRLTVT.

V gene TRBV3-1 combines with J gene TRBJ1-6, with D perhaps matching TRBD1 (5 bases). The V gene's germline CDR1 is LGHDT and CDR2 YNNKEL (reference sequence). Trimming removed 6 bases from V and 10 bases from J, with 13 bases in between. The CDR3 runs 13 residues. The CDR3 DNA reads TGTGCCAGCAGGACAGCGACTGGCTCACCCCTCCACTTT. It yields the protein CASRTATGSPLHF.

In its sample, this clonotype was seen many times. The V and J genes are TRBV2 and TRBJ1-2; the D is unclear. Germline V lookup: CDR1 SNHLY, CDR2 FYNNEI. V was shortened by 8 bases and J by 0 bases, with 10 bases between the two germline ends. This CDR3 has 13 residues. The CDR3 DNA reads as TGTGCCAGCGGTCAGTATGCTAACTATGGCTACACCTTC. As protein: CASGQYANYGYTF. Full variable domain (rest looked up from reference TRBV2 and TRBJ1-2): EPEVTQTPSHQVTQMGQEVILRCVPISNHLYFYWYRQILGQKVEFLVSFYNNEISEKSEIFDDQFSVERPDGSNFTLKIRSTKLEDSAMYFCASGQYANYGYTFGSGTRLTVV.

Here the CDR3 reads CASSSFVDRGAGGYTF. CDR3 in DNA: TGTGCCAGCAGTTCCTTCGTGGACAGGGGCGCCGGTGGCTACACCTTC. J is TRBJ1-2 and V is TRBV6-5; 9 bases agree with TRBD1. The germline CDR1 and CDR2 sequences are MNHEY and SVGAGI. V lost 4 bases, J lost 7 bases, and 13 bases stayed unmatched. CDR3 length equals 16 residues.

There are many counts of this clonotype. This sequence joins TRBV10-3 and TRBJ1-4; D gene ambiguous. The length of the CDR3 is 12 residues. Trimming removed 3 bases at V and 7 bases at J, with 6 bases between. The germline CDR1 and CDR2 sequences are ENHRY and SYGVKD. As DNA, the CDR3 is TGTGCCATCAGTGAATCAACTGAAAAACTGTTTTTT. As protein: CAISESTEKLFF.

CDR3 nucleotide sequence: TGTGCCACCAGTGATGGGAGGACTAGCGGTTTCTACGAGCAGTACTTC. Translated, it gives CATSDGRTSGFYEQYF. The V gene is TRBV24-1, the J gene TRBJ2-7; 10 bases align to TRBD2. The CDR3 is made up of 16 amino acids. CDR1 and CDR2 (germline): KGHDR, SFDVKD. J lost 3 bases, V lost 3 bases, and 7 bases had no gene match.